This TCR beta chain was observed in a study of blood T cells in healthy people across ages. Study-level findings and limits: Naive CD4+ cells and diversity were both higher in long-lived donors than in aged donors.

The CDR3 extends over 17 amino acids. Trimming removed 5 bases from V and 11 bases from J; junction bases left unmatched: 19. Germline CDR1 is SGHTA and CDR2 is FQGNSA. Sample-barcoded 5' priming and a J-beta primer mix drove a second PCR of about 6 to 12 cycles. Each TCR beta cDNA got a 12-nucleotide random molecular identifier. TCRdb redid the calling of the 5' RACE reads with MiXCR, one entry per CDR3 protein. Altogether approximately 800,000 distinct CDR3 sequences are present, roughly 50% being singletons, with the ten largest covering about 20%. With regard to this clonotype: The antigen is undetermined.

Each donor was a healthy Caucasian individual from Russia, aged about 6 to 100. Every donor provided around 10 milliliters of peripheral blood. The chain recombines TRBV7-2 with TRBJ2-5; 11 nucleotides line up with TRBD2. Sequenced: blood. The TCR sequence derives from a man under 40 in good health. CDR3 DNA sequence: TGTGCCAGCAGCCCACCCCCTAGCGGGGGGATCAGGTTGGAGCAGTACTTC. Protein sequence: CASSPPPSGGIRLEQYF.